This note documents a single T cell receptor beta chain sequence. As yet, its antigen is unknown. This sample is part of a study of OX40 agonist ivuxolimab in advanced cancers. Study-wide context: Averaging about 60 years in age, with a range of about 23 to 79, the cohort was around 85% male. General study results and limits: Compared with others, partial responders at 0.1-3.0 mg/kg displayed clonal expansion among the lowest.

This CDR3 contains 14 residues. Sequencing was performed with immunoSEQ multiplex PCR; in TCRdb, only in-frame clones are kept and a portion is missing. The table has about 28,000 clones, about 83% seen once. Patients were ineligible given autoimmune disease history or systemic immunosuppression. The sequences come from CD4+ or CD8+ T cells sorted from blood, collected in a trial of the OX40 agonist ivuxolimab. This clonotype originated in an adult with an advanced solid tumor such as melanoma, head and neck, liver or kidney cancer. This chain joins TRBV7-5 and TRBJ2-7; the table's D call of TRBD2 was not tested on the DNA. TRBV7-5 is a pseudogene locus. The CDR3 sequence is CAVSPGLASYEQYF. The DNA for the CDR3 is TGTGCCGTGTCGCCCGGGCTAGCGTCATACGAGCAGTACTTC.